This T cell receptor beta chain stems from a study of blood T cell repertoires in COVID-19. Study in general: T cells, B-cell-depleted T cells, or PBMCs supplied cDNA or gDNA.

V gave up 2 bases and J gave up 7 bases, with 13 bases separating them. The CDR3 is 15 residues long. Per the germline V gene, CDR1 is SGHDT and CDR2 is YYEEEE. This clone was seen only once. In the original workflow: Estimates of nucleated cell counts were drawn from the amplification of reference gene primers. Assay used: immunoSEQ multiplex PCR; TCRdb lists only in-frame clones, some missing. That table supplies the V and J calls and clone size; D and trimming were determined from the DNA. The data contain around 290,000 clones, approximately 91% of them seen just once; the ten biggest clones take up roughly 2.3%.

Sample: peripheral blood. This chain uses TRBV5-6 with TRBJ1-6; D may be TRBD1 (5 bases). The TCR originated in a woman younger than 45 with COVID-19, enrolled during active disease. The CDR3 region is CASSLRPGRNSPLHF. CDR3 nucleotide sequence: TGTGCCAGCAGCTTAAGGCCAGGGAGGAATTCACCCCTCCACTTT. Complete variable domain (other parts from reference TRBV5-6 and TRBJ1-6): DAGVTQSPTHLIKTRGQQVTLRCSPKSGHDTVSWYQQALGQGPQFIFQYYEEEERQRGNFPDRFSGHQFPNYSSELNVNALLLGDSALYLCASSLRPGRNSPLHFGNGTRLTVT.